The table lists the clone carrying this TCR beta chain with many counts. The data stem from a study of CD8 T cells in ankylosing spondylitis. A single record per CDR3 protein comes from TCRdb applying MiXCR to the 5' RACE reads. The data contain approximately 240,000 distinct CDR3 sequences, 20% to 30% of them singletons. Trimming cost V 0 bases and J 1 base, with 12 bases left between them. This CDR3 spans 15 amino acids. CDR1 and CDR2 (germline): DFQATT, SNEGSKA (reference sequence). This chain links TRBV20-1 with TRBJ1-1; possibly TRBD1 for D (6 bases). This sequence was found in a male donor with ankylosing spondylitis or in good health (not recorded which). Material: blood, either unsorted or a sorted T cell fraction (not recorded which). The CDR3 protein is CSARDPKQGNTEAFF. CDR3 coding DNA: TGCAGTGCTAGAGATCCCAAACAGGGGAACACTGAAGCTTTCTTT.